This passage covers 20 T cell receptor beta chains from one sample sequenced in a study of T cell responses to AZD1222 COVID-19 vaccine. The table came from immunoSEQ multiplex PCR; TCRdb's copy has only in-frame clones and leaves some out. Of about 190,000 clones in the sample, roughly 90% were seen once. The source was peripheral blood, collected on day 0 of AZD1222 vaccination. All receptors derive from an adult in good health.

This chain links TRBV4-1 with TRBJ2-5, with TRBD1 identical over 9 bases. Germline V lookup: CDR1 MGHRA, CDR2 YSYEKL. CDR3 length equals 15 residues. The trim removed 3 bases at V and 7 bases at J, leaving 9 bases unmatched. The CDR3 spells CASSQDNRGRGTQYF. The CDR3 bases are TGCGCCAGCAGCCAGGATAACAGGGGGCGCGGGACCCAGTACTTC.

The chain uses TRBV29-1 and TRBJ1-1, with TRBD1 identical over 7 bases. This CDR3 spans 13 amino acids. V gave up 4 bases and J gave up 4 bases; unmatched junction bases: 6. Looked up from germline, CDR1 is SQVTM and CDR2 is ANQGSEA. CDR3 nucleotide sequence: TGCAGCGTTGCGGAGGGGGCGTTCACTGAAGCTTTCTTT. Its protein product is CSVAEGAFTEAFF.

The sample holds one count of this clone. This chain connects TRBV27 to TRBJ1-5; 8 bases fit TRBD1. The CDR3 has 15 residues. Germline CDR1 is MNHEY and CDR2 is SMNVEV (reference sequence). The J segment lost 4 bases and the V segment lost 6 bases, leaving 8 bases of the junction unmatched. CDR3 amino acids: CASRAGQVSNQPQHF. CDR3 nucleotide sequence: TGTGCCAGCAGGGCGGGACAGGTCTCTAATCAGCCCCAGCATTTT.

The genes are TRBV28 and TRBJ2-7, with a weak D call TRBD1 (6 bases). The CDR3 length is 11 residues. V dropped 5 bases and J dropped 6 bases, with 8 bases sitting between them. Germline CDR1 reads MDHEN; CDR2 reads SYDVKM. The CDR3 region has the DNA TGTGCCAGCAGTGAACAGGGCGAGCAGTACTTC. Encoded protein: CASSEQGEQYF.

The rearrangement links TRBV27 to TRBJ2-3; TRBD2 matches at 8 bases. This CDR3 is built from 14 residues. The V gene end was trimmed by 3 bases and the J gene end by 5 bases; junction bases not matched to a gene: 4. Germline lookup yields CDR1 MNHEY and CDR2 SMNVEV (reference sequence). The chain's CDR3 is CASSFSGAGDTQYF. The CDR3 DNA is TGTGCCAGCAGTTTTAGCGGGGCAGGAGATACGCAGTATTTT.

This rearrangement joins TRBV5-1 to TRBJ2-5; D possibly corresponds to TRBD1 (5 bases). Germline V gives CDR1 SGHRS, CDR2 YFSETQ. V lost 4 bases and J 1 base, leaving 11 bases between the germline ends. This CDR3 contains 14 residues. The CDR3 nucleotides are TGCGCCAGCAGCGTGGACAATAGCCAAGAGACCCAGTACTTC. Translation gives CASSVDNSQETQYF.

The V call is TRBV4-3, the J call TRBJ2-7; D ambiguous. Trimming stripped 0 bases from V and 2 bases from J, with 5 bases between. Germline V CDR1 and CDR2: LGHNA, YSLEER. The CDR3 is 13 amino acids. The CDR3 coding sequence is TGCGCCAGCAGCCAAGAGGTGCCCTACGAGCAGTACTTC. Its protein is CASSQEVPYEQYF.

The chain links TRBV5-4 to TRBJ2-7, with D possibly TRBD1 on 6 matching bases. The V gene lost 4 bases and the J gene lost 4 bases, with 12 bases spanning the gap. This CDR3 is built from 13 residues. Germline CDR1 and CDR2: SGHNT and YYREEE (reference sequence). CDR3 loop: CASSLSDRYEQYF. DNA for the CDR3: TGTGCCAGCAGCCTCTCGGACAGATACGAGCAGTACTTC.

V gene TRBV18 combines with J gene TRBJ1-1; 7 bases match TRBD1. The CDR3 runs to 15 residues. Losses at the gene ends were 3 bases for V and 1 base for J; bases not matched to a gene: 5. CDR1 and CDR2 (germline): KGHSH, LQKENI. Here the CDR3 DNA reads TGTGCCAGCTCACCCAGACAGGGCCAGAACACTGAAGCTTTCTTT. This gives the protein CASSPRQGQNTEAFF.

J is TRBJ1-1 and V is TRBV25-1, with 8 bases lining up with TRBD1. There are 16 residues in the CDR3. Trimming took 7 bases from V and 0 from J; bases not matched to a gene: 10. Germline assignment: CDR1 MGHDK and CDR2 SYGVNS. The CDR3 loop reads CASTKSRQGLNTEAFF. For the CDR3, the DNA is TGTGCCAGCACCAAGTCTCGACAGGGGTTGAACACTGAAGCTTTCTTT.

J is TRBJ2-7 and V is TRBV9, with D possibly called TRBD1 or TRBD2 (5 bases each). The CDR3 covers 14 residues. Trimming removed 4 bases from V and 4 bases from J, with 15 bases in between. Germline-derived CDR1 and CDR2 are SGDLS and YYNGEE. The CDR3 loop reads CASSPQGAGYEQYF. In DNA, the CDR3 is TGTGCCAGCAGCCCACAAGGGGCGGGTTACGAGCAGTACTTC. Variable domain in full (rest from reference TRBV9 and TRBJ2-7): DSGVTQTPKHLITATGQRVTLRCSPRSGDLSVYWYQQSLDQGLQFLIQYYNGEERAKGNILERFSAQQFPDLHSELNLSSLELGDSALYFCASSPQGAGYEQYFGPGTRLTVT.

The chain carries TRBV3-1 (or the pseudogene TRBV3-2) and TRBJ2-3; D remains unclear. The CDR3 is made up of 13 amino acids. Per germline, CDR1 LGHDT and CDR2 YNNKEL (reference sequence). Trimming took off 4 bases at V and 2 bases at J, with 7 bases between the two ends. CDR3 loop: CASSPTDTDTQYF. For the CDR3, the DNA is TGTGCCAGCAGCCCGACCGACACAGATACGCAGTATTTT.

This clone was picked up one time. CDR3 protein: CASSLADEQFF. The CDR3 DNA is TGTGCCAGCAGTTTGGCGGATGAGCAGTTCTTC. The V gene is TRBV12-3 or TRBV12-4, the J gene TRBJ2-1; D is unresolved. With 3 bases removed from V and 8 bases from J, the gap between germline ends came to 5 bases. CDR3 length equals 11 residues.

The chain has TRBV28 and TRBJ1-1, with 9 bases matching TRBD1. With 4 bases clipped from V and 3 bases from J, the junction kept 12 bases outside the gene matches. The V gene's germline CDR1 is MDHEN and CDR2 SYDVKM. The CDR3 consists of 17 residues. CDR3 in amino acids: CASSYEGTGYWDTEAFF. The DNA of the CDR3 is TGTGCCAGCAGTTACGAAGGGACAGGGTATTGGGACACTGAAGCTTTCTTT.

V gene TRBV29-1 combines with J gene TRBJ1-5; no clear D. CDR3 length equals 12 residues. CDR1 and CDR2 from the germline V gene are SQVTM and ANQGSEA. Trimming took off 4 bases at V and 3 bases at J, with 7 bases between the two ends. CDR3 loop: CSVGQYNQPQHF. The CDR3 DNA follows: TGCAGCGTTGGTCAGTACAATCAGCCCCAGCATTTT. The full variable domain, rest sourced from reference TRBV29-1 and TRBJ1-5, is SAVISQKPSRDICQRGTSLTIQCQVDSQVTMMFWYRQQPGQSLTLIATANQGSEATYESGFVIDKFPISRPNLTFSTLTVSNMSPEDSSIYLCSVGQYNQPQHFGDGTRLSIL.

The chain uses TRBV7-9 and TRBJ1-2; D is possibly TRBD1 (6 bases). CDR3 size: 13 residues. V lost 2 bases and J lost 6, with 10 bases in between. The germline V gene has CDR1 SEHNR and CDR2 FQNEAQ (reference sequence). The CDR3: CASSLYRVDGYTF. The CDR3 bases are TGTGCCAGCAGCTTATACAGGGTAGATGGCTACACCTTC.

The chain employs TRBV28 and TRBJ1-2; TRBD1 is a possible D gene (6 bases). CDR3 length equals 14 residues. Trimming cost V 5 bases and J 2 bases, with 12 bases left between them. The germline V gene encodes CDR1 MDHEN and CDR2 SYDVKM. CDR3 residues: CASSARTVNYGYTF. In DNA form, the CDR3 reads TGTGCCAGCAGTGCCCGGACAGTAAACTATGGCTACACCTTC.

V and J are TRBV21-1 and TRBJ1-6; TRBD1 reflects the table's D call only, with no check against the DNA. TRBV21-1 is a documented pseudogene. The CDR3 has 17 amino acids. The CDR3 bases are TGTGCCAGCACGCTCCCAGATCGGACAGGGAAAAACTCACCCCTCCACTTT. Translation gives CASTLPDRTGKNSPLHF.

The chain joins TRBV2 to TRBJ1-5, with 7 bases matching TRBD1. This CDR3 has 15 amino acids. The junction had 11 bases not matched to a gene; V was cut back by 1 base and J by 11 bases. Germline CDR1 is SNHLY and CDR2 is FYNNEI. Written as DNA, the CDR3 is TGTGCCAGCAGTGAAGTGGCAGGGGGACATATTGCCCAGCATTTT. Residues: CASSEVAGGHIAQHF.

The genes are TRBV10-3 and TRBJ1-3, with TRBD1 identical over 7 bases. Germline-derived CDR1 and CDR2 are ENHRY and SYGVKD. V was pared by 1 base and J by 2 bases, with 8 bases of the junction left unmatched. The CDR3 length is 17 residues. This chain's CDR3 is CAISEFEDRETGNTIYF. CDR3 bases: TGTGCCATCAGTGAGTTTGAAGACAGGGAAACTGGAAACACCATATATTTT.